Reported below is one T cell receptor (beta chain). Antigen: not known. The sample belongs to a study of T cell repertoires in cytomegalovirus infection. CDR3 length equals 15 residues. V was clipped by 4 bases and J by 7 bases; unmatched bases: 12. CDR1 is SGHRS and CDR2 is YFSETQ in the germline V gene. Each CDR3 protein is one row after TCRdb ran MiXCR on the reads. The top ten hold around 20% of the sample, which has about 340,000 distinct CDR3 sequences, roughly 29% seen once. Sequencing was performed on cultured PBMCs, taken from culture after CMV antigen stimulation. The chain carries TRBV5-1 and TRBJ1-2; 8 bases line up with TRBD1. This TCR was recovered from a human donor in good health (CMV status not recorded). Some clones in this sample may be carry-over from other donors' samples. The CDR3 region has the DNA TGCGCCAGCAGCCCCGATGGGACAGGTTCTTTTGGCTACACCTTC. It codes for CASSPDGTGSFGYTF.